This T cell receptor beta chain is from a study of T cells in Graves' hyperthyroidism and ophthalmopathy. Study at large: At the time of initial diagnosis and before any treatment, peripheral blood was collected.

This clonotype came up many times. Its antigen is unidentified. General study results and limits: Ophthalmopathy cases were set apart from stable hyperthyroidism by a 13 V-J model. Most thyroid clonotypes expanded above 0.001 were also detected in blood.

V gave up 8 bases and J gave up 2 bases, with 13 bases separating them. The germline gives CDR1 SNHLY, CDR2 FYNNEI. The CDR3 totals 14 residues. Regions amplified from RNA transcripts were the TCR beta CDR3 regions. Primed by the HTBI set, a first-round RT-PCR was run on the TCR CDR3. TCRdb re-analysed the multiplex PCR reads in MiXCR, keeping a single row per CDR3 protein. Of 400,000 or so distinct CDR3 sequences listed, roughly 15% are singletons. The sequenced sample consisted of blood. The sequence came from a woman aged 30 to 39 with Graves' ophthalmopathy. This rearrangement joins TRBV2 to TRBJ1-3; TRBD1 might be the D (6 bases). Here the CDR3 reads CASRGGVTGNTIYF. DNA for the CDR3: TGTGCCAGCCGAGGGGGGGTTACTGGAAACACCATATATTTT.